The sequence of this TCR beta chain was determined in a study of CD8+CD57+ T cells in acquired aplastic anemia. Study findings and constraints: Shared by patients and controls, roughly 28 CD8+ CDR3s were abundant in patients. The study found no significant CD8+ Simpson's diversity difference between patients and controls.

Germline V gene lookup returns CDR1 KGHDR and CDR2 SFDVKD. Trimming cost V 3 bases and J 7 bases; bases outside gene matches: 7. The CDR3 length is 17 residues. TCR beta VDJ and CDR3 profiling used genomic DNA as template. TCRdb analysed the reads with MiXCR anew, one entry per CDR3 protein. The sample has 120,000 or so distinct CDR3 sequences, 48% seen once. This clonotype was observed a single time. The antigen remains unidentified. The clonotype was recovered from a human donor in good health, serving as a control. The sequenced sample was sorted CD4+, CD8+, or CD8+CD57+ T cells (not recorded which) from PBMCs. The chain uses TRBV24-1 and TRBJ2-2, with 13 bases fitting TRBD2. CDR3 sequence: CATSDPTSGGDVGELFF. The CDR3 DNA follows: TGTGCCACCAGTGATCCTACTAGCGGGGGGGATGTCGGGGAGCTGTTTTTT.